The 27 T cell receptor beta chains presented below share a single source sample, sequenced in a study of blood T cells in healthy people across ages. A second PCR of roughly 7 to 11 cycles used a sample-barcoded 5' primer and a J-beta primer mix. TCRdb independently ran MiXCR on the 5' RACE reads; one entry per CDR3 protein. The sample includes fewer than 800,000 distinct CDR3 sequences, roughly 21% seen only once; the top ten take roughly 3.4%. Sequencing was done on a sample of blood. Receptors originate from a man between 65 and 85 years old in good health.

The chain carries TRBV3-1 and TRBJ1-4; TRBD1 matches 9 bases. The CDR3 consists of 16 residues. Germline CDR1 is LGHDT and CDR2 is YNNKEL (reference sequence). V shed 4 bases, J shed 5 bases, and the junction held 8 bases outside the gene matches. CDR3 protein: CASSLPPGQGNEKLFF. DNA of the CDR3: TGTGCCAGCAGCCTTCCACCGGGACAGGGCAATGAAAAACTGTTTTTT.

The chain employs TRBV15 and TRBJ2-5; D gene uncertain. The germline CDR1 and CDR2 sequences are LNHNV and YYDKDF (reference sequence). There are 14 residues in the CDR3. Trimming took off 0 bases at V and 2 bases at J, with 7 bases between the two ends. In DNA form, the CDR3 reads TGTGCCACCAGCAGAGAGCGGTTACAAGAGACCCAGTACTTC. It specifies CATSRERLQETQYF.

A note on this clonotype: A much larger clone lies one base from this, so it may be a read error. The rearrangement joins TRBV7-9 to TRBJ1-3; D call uncertain. Germline-derived CDR1 and CDR2 are SEHNR and FQNEAQ (reference sequence). V was cut by 1 base and J by 3 bases, with 13 bases left in between. The CDR3 loop spans 16 amino acids. As DNA, the CDR3 is TGTGCCAGCAGCTTAGTCGGCAGGTATGGTGGAAACACCATATATTTT. This codes for CASSLVGRYGGNTIYF.

This clonotype was observed a handful of times. The rearrangement joins TRBV3-1 to TRBJ1-3; TRBD1 matches at 7 bases. CDR1 and CDR2 from the germline V gene are LGHDT and YNNKEL (reference sequence). The CDR3 sequence is 15 residues long. V lost 4 bases, J lost 3 bases, and 6 bases stayed unmatched. The CDR3 DNA follows: TGTGCCAGCAGCCTGCAGGGGGTTATTGGAAACACCATATATTTT. It is translated as CASSLQGVIGNTIYF.

V and J are TRBV6-1 and TRBJ1-3; D unresolved. The CDR3 covers 19 residues. The germline gives CDR1 MNHNS, CDR2 SASEGT. Trimming removed 6 bases from V and 0 bases from J, with 24 bases in between. In DNA, the CDR3 is TGTGCCAGCAGCAATAACGACGGTTATAGGTCGTCCTCTGGAAACACCATATATTTT. This codes for CASSNNDGYRSSSGNTIYF.

On this clonotype: The junction departs from germline at one end; a sequencing error may be responsible. The chain couples TRBV19 to TRBJ2-5; D is undetermined. TRBJ2-7 matches the DNA end more closely, so the J call is doubtful. Germline V CDR1 and CDR2: LNHDA, SQIVND (reference sequence). The length of the CDR3 is 14 residues. The CDR3 region has the DNA TGCGCCAGTATGGGTTCAGGTCTCCTCTCCGAGCAGTACTTC. This translates into CASMGSGLLSEQYF.

This clonotype has more than one count but fewer than ten. The chain carries TRBV10-3 and TRBJ2-6; maybe TRBD2 (6 bases). V lost 7 bases, J lost 0 bases, and 13 bases lay in between. The CDR3 is 16 amino acids. Germline CDR1 and CDR2: ENHRY and SYGVKD. CDR3 DNA: TGTGCCATCAAAGGAGGGGACGACTCTGGGGCCAACGTCCTGACTTTC. As protein: CAIKGGDDSGANVLTF.

V is TRBV7-9 and J is TRBJ2-5; D might be TRBD1 (6 bases). The J call may be in error: the DNA end matches TRBJ2-7 better. The CDR3 sequence is 13 residues long. Per the germline V gene, CDR1 is SEHNR and CDR2 is FQNEAQ (reference sequence). The chain's CDR3 is CASVRGASYEQYF. The CDR3 DNA reads TGTGCCAGCGTCAGGGGAGCCTCCTACGAGCAGTACTTC.

This clonotype was counted ten times or more. The V call is TRBV12-3 or TRBV12-4, the J call TRBJ2-1; no firm D call. The CDR3 has 13 amino acids. Trimming pared 1 base from V and 5 bases from J, leaving 6 bases between. CDR3 bases: TGTGCCAGCAGTTTAGGGTTAGACAATGAGCAGTTCTTC. Residues: CASSLGLDNEQFF.

This clonotype was seen more than once but under ten times. V usage is TRBV7-2 and J usage is TRBJ2-5; tentative D call: TRBD1 (5 bases). V was pared by 5 bases and J by 5 bases, with 21 bases between. The CDR3 covers 16 residues. CDR1 is SGHTA, CDR2 FQGNSA, per germline. The CDR3, as DNA: TGTGCCAGCAGCCCTAGGGGTGCTACGATCCCCGAGACCCAGTACTTC. Residues: CASSPRGATIPETQYF.

In its sample, this clonotype was seen many times. The chain combines TRBV29-1 with TRBJ2-6; weak D call: TRBD2 (6 bases). The CDR3 is 15 amino acids. Looked up from germline, CDR1 is SQVTM and CDR2 is ANQGSEA. V gave up 3 bases and J gave up 0 bases, with 9 bases separating them. In DNA form, the CDR3 reads TGCAGCGTTGAGATGCGGGGCTCTGGGGCCAACGTCCTGACTTTC. This gives the protein CSVEMRGSGANVLTF. The variable domain in full, with the rest retrieved from reference TRBV29-1 and TRBJ2-6, is SAVISQKPSRDICQRGTSLTIQCQVDSQVTMMFWYRQQPGQSLTLIATANQGSEATYESGFVIDKFPISRPNLTFSTLTVSNMSPEDSSIYLCSVEMRGSGANVLTFGAGSRLTVL.

This clonotype occurred a few times. V gene TRBV27 combines with J gene TRBJ2-5, with 9 positions matching TRBD1. The assigned J gene may be wrong: the sequence end matches TRBJ2-7 better. Germline V CDR1 and CDR2: MNHEY, SMNVEV (reference sequence). This CDR3 has 15 amino acids. CDR3 loop: CASSLKGQGSHEQYF. In nucleotides, the CDR3 is TGTGCCAGCAGTTTAAAAGGACAGGGGTCCCACGAGCAGTACTTC.

A note on this clonotype: A junction boundary mismatches the germline segment, possibly from a read error. V usage is TRBV5-1 and J usage is TRBJ2-1, with TRBD2 identical over 11 bases. Germline values: CDR1 SGHRS, CDR2 YFSETQ. The CDR3 length is 16 residues. The CDR3 spells CASNLTGTSGDNEQFF. The CDR3 nucleotides are TGCGCCAGCAACTTGACCGGGACTAGCGGAGACAATGAGCAGTTCTTC.

V gene TRBV9 combines with J gene TRBJ1-1; 7 nucleotides line up with TRBD1. There are 14 residues in the CDR3. V lost 4 bases to trimming and J lost 5 bases; unmatched junction nucleotides: 8. The germline CDR1 and CDR2 sequences are SGDLS and YYNGEE. The CDR3 DNA reads TGTGCCAGCAGCCCCTGGGACAGAAGAACTGAAGCTTTCTTT. Amino acid sequence: CASSPWDRRTEAFF.

This clonotype was seen more than once but under ten times. V usage is TRBV9 and J usage is TRBJ2-5, with D possibly being TRBD1 (6 bases). Judging by the DNA end, TRBJ2-7 fits better; the J call may be wrong. Germline V lookup: CDR1 SGDLS, CDR2 YYNGEE. CDR3 length: 14 amino acids. CDR3 sequence reads: CASSVGPGAYEQYF. CDR3 coding DNA: TGTGCCAGCAGCGTAGGTCCAGGGGCCTACGAGCAGTACTTC.

This clonotype was seen more than once but under ten times. The junction differs from germline at one of its ends, possibly a read error. The genes are TRBV6-1 and TRBJ2-1; TRBD1 or TRBD2 may be the D gene (6 bases each). CDR1 and CDR2 (germline): MNHNS, SASEGT. The CDR3 runs 16 residues. CDR3 sequence: CASSSGGYSSYNEQLF. The CDR3 coding sequence is TGTGCCAGCAGCTCCGGGGGCTACAGCTCCTACAATGAGCAGCTCTTC.

The sample holds one count of this clonotype. This CDR3 reads CAISEATYGYTF. CDR3 DNA sequence: TGTGCCATCAGTGAGGCCACCTATGGCTACACCTTC. The chain uses TRBV10-3 and TRBJ1-2; unclear D gene. This CDR3 is 12 amino acids long. Trimming removed 2 bases at V and 4 bases at J, with 5 bases between. The V gene's germline CDR1 is ENHRY and CDR2 SYGVKD.

This clonotype was seen only a few times. CDR3 loop: CASSPPTGPNEKLFF. The CDR3 nucleotides are TGTGCCAGCAGCCCCCCGACAGGGCCGAATGAAAAACTGTTTTTT. V gene TRBV9 combines with J gene TRBJ1-4, with 7 bases aligning to TRBD1. This CDR3 has 15 residues. The germline V gene encodes CDR1 SGDLS and CDR2 YYNGEE. V shed 4 bases, J shed 5 bases, and the junction held 8 bases outside the gene matches.

This chain joins TRBV7-9 and TRBJ1-2; D is perhaps TRBD1 (5 bases). The CDR3 consists of 12 residues. Germline V lookup: CDR1 SEHNR, CDR2 FQNEAQ (reference sequence). The V end lost 0 bases, the J end lost 7 bases, and 6 bases lay between the germline ends. CDR3 region: CASSLAGLGYTF. For the CDR3, the DNA is TGTGCCAGCAGCTTAGCGGGGCTTGGCTACACCTTC. Supplemented by reference TRBV7-9 and TRBJ1-2, the full variable domain reads DTGVSQNPRHKITKRGQNVTFRCDPISEHNRLYWYRQTLGQGPEFLTYFQNEAQLEKSRLLSDRFSAERPKGSFSTLEIQRTEQGDSAMYLCASSLAGLGYTFGSGTRLTVV.

This clonotype was recorded a few times. CDR3 sequence reads: CSARSGAQGTQYF. The CDR3 region has the DNA TGCAGTGCCCGGAGTGGCGCACAGGGGACGCAGTATTTT. The chain combines TRBV20-1 with TRBJ2-3, with 7 bases aligning to TRBD1. The CDR3 sequence is 13 residues long. V shed 6 bases, J shed 9 bases, and the junction held 12 bases outside the gene matches. Germline V gene lookup returns CDR1 DFQATT and CDR2 SNEGSKA (reference sequence).

The V gene is TRBV10-3, the J gene TRBJ2-3, with 9 bases matching TRBD1. The trim removed 4 bases at V and 3 bases at J, leaving 5 bases unmatched. Germline CDR1 reads ENHRY; CDR2 reads SYGVKD. This CDR3 has 15 amino acids. The CDR3 sequence is CAISAPGQGTDTQYF. The CDR3 DNA is TGTGCCATCAGTGCGCCGGGACAGGGAACAGATACGCAGTATTTT.

This chain links TRBV15 with TRBJ2-3; D ambiguous. Trimming took 1 base from V and 4 from J, leaving 6 bases between them. Germline V gene data show CDR1 as LNHNV and CDR2 as YYDKDF (reference sequence). The CDR3 covers 13 residues. The CDR3 reads CATSRAAADTQYF. For the CDR3, the DNA is TGTGCCACCAGCAGAGCGGCGGCAGATACGCAGTATTTT.

The chain has TRBV20-1 and TRBJ1-2; the D gene is possibly TRBD1 (6 bases). Between the trimmed V and J ends, which lost 3 bases and 4 bases, there was a span of 9 bases. The germline gives CDR1 DFQATT, CDR2 SNEGSKA (reference sequence). The CDR3 totals 12 residues. This CDR3 is CSASEGGYGYTF. The CDR3 bases are TGCAGTGCTAGCGAGGGGGGCTATGGCTACACCTTC.

This clonotype was counted a few times. The chain couples TRBV24-1 to TRBJ2-4; D not certain. Per the germline V gene, CDR1 is KGHDR and CDR2 is SFDVKD. The CDR3 has 12 residues. The V gene lost 2 bases and the J gene lost 8 bases, with 6 bases spanning the gap. CDR3 protein: CATSDYGDIQYF. The CDR3 coding sequence is TGTGCCACCAGTGATTACGGAGACATTCAGTACTTC.

This chain connects TRBV5-1 to TRBJ1-1; possible D gene TRBD1, 5 bases. V dropped 4 bases and J dropped 3 bases, with 10 bases sitting between them. Germline-derived CDR1 and CDR2 are SGHRS and YFSETQ. CDR3 size: 13 residues. The CDR3 DNA is TGCGCCAGCAGCGCGCAGGGAGACACTGAAGCTTTCTTT. Residues: CASSAQGDTEAFF.

The table lists this clonotype with a few counts. The CDR3 DNA reads TGTGCCAGCAGTTTATATGGGGGTGAGCAGTACTTC. This translates into CASSLYGGEQYF. The chain joins TRBV12-3 or TRBV12-4 to TRBJ2-7, with D perhaps being TRBD1 or TRBD2 (5 bases each). This CDR3 contains 12 residues. Trimming shortened V by 2 bases and J by 7 bases, and 9 bases separated the two germline ends.

V usage is TRBV20-1 and J usage is TRBJ2-1; TRBD2 agrees at 7 bases. The germline V gene has CDR1 DFQATT and CDR2 SNEGSKA (reference sequence). The CDR3 is 15 amino acids. The J segment lost 3 bases and the V segment lost 3 bases, leaving 8 bases of the junction unmatched. The CDR3, as DNA: TGCAGTGCTAGTGCGCTAGCGGACTACTACAATGAGCAGTTCTTC. Translated: CSASALADYYNEQFF.